This T cell receptor (beta chain) was recovered during a study of blood T cell repertoires in COVID-19 (TCRdb year 2020). With regard to the full study: Samples covering the acute and convalescent phases of COVID-19 were provided by collaborators in the United States, Italy and Spain. Where available, HLA class I and class II types were taken from metadata supplied by the sample provider and were not determined by assay-based typing. A de-identified subject ID, COVID-19 status, age in years and sex were almost always included in the sample metadata. The material from the prospective study consisted of cDNA or gDNA derived from T cells, B-cell-depleted T cells, or PBMCs. Subjects who had been exposed to COVID-19, were actively infected with it, or had recovered from it provided the deeply sampled blood TCRbeta repertoires that made up the dataset. The repertoires were made available in a free public database intended to serve as a resource for research on the immune response to SARS-CoV-2. The samples were drawn from two sources: the first 160 participants of the ongoing ImmuneRACE study, and some 1,300 subjects contributed by 6 global collaborators.

The germline V gene provides CDR1 MDHEN and CDR2 SYDVKM. Germline trimming amounts to 6 bases on V and 6 bases on J, with 1 as the count of junction bases outside the gene matches. The CDR3 holds 11 amino acids from the cysteine to the phenylalanine. The DNA shown is the 33-base CDR3, in frame from base 1. About this clone itself: What antigen it recognizes has not been identified. Per-nucleotide qualities are absent, and no much larger clonotype sits a single base away.

General conclusions and limits of the study: Clinical and demographic metadata were provided uncurated, with the amount varying by source and participant.

One collaborating source in Seattle enrolled patients during active infection and followed them longitudinally through the course of disease. Whole blood was collected in K2EDTA tubes by collaborating institutions according to the institutions' own protocols. Collaborator samples were shipped for TCRbeta analysis as frozen whole blood, isolated PBMCs, or DNA extracted from either sample type. The immunoSEQ Assay, a bias-controlled multiplex PCR, was used to amplify TCRbeta CDR3 regions from genomic DNA. Regarding the original processing steps: The number of nucleated cells in each sample was estimated from the amplification of reference gene primers within the assay. Sequence reads were collapsed and filtered to measure the absolute abundance of every unique TCRbeta CDR3 rearrangement. Productive Simpson clonality was computed per sample as the square root of Simpson's diversity index over productive rearrangements. TCRdb took this table from immuneACCESS and kept in-frame rearrangements with V and J called. Such tables lack part of the clones; where checked against another copy, unresolved V genes explain under half of the gap, and the rest is unexplained. V and J calls plus clone size are reproduced from that table; the DNA served to infer D and trimming. This sample comprises some 110,000 clones, 80% to 95% of them detected only once. Jointly, the top ten make up approximately 2% of the sample.

The material sequenced was peripheral blood. This TCR was recovered from a man in his forties or fifties with COVID-19, enrolled during active disease. Recombination connected TRBV28 to TRBJ2-5; TRBD2 fits 7 bases in the junction. Here is the DNA: TGTGCCAGCAGAGCGGGGAAGACCCAGTACTTC. Its translation is CASRAGKTQYF.